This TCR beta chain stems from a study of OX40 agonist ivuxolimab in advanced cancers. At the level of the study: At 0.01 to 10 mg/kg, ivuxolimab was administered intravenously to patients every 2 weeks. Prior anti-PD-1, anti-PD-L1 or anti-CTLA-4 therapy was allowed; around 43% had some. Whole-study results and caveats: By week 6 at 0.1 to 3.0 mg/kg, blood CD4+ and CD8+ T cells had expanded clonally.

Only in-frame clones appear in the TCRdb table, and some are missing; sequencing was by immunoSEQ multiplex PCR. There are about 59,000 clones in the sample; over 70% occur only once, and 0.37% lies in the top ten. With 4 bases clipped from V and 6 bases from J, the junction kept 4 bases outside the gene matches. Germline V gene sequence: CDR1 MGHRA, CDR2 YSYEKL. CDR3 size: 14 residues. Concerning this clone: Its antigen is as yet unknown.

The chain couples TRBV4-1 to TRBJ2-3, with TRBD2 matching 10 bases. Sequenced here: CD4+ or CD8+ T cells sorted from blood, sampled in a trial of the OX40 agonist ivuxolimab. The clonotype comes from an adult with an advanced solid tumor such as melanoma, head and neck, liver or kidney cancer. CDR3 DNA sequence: TGCGCCAGCAGCCGGGAACTAGCGGGGGATACGCAGTATTTT. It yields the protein CASSRELAGDTQYF.